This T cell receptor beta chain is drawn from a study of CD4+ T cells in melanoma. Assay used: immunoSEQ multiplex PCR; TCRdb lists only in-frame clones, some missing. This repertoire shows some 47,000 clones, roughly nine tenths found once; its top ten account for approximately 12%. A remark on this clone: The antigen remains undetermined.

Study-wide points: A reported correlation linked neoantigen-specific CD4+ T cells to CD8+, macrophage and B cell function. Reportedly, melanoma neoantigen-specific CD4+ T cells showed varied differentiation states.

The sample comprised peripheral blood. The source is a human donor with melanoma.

The CDR3, as DNA: TGTGCCTGGAGTGTAGGAGAGACGGCAGCCTACGAGCAGTACTTC. It translates to CAWSVGETAAYEQYF. This chain joins TRBV30 and TRBJ2-7; D unclear. Germline V gives CDR1 GTSNPN, CDR2 SVGIG (reference sequence). This CDR3 contains 15 residues. V lost 0 bases to trimming and J lost 2 bases, with 14 bases between them.